The present T cell receptor beta chain was sequenced within a study of OX40 agonist ivuxolimab in advanced cancers. Whole-study results and caveats: Mean expanded clone counts were higher in CD8+ than CD4+ T cells.

Notes on this clone: Its antigen is as yet unknown.

The V gene lost 6 bases and the J gene lost 1 base, with 9 bases spanning the gap. CDR3 length: 13 amino acids. CDR1 KGHSH and CDR2 LQKENI come from the germline V gene. Measured with immunoSEQ multiplex PCR; TCRdb has only the in-frame clones, and not every one. This table has approximately 57,000 clones, more than 80% appearing once. The V gene is TRBV18, the J gene TRBJ1-1; D is unresolved. This clonotype was obtained from an adult with an advanced solid tumor such as melanoma, head and neck, liver or kidney cancer. Sequences were derived from CD4+ or CD8+ T cells sorted from blood, sampled in a trial of the OX40 agonist ivuxolimab. CDR3 in DNA: TGTGCCAGCTCGCTCGGGTCGAACACTGAAGCTTTCTTT. This encodes CASSLGSNTEAFF. Complete variable domain (other parts from reference TRBV18 and TRBJ1-1): NAGVMQNPRHLVRRRGQEARLRCSPMKGHSHVYWYRQLPEEGLKFMVYLQKENIIDESGMPKERFSAEFPKEGPSILRIQQVVRGDSAAYFCASSLGSNTEAFFGQGTRLTVV.